The sequence of this TCR beta chain was determined in a study of siplizumab effects on memory and regulatory T cells. Findings of the study overall: A minor fraction of alloreactive clones, and no more, mapped to unstimulated subsets.

Unstimulated TEMRA, naive, memory and effector memory subsets were sequenced in three donor pairs. A remark on this clone: Its antigen remains unidentified.

CDR3 length: 15 amino acids. Trimming removed 0 bases at V and 10 bases at J, with 16 bases between. Germline CDR1 is LGHNA and CDR2 is YNFKEQ. Profiling relied on immunoSEQ multiplex PCR, and the TCRdb table lists in-frame clones only, not all of them. The sample lists approximately 60,000 clones, 65% to 80% occurring once. The sequence was collected from a human donor in good health. The V and J genes are TRBV4-2 and TRBJ2-1, with D possibly called TRBD1 or TRBD2 (6 bases each). Sequencing input: memory CD4+ T cells sorted from blood. CDR3 DNA sequence: TGTGCCAGCAGCCAAGAGGTCTCAGGGGCGGGGGAGCAGTTCTTC. It specifies CASSQEVSGAGEQFF.